This T cell receptor beta chain was recovered during a study of T-cell reconstitution after alpha-beta-depleted transplantation in children. The germline V gene has CDR1 DFQATT and CDR2 SNEGSKA (reference sequence). The length of the CDR3 is 16 residues. Losses at the gene ends were 2 bases for V and 0 bases for J; bases not matched to a gene: 6. This clonotype was detected only a few times. Molecular barcoding with unique molecular identifiers was used for the TCRbeta library. TCRdb re-analysed the PCR reads in MiXCR, keeping a single row per CDR3 protein. Of hundreds of thousands of distinct CDR3 sequences listed, approximately 29% are singletons.

The source was PBMCs from the stem cell graft donor, collected from the stem cell graft. This TCR derives from a human donor who donated a stem cell graft to a child with aplastic anemia. The chain carries TRBV20-1 and TRBJ2-2; 7 bases match TRBD1. The CDR3, as DNA: TGCAGTGCTAGACTCAGGGGGACCGCGAACACCGGGGAGCTGTTTTTT. Translated, it gives CSARLRGTANTGELFF.